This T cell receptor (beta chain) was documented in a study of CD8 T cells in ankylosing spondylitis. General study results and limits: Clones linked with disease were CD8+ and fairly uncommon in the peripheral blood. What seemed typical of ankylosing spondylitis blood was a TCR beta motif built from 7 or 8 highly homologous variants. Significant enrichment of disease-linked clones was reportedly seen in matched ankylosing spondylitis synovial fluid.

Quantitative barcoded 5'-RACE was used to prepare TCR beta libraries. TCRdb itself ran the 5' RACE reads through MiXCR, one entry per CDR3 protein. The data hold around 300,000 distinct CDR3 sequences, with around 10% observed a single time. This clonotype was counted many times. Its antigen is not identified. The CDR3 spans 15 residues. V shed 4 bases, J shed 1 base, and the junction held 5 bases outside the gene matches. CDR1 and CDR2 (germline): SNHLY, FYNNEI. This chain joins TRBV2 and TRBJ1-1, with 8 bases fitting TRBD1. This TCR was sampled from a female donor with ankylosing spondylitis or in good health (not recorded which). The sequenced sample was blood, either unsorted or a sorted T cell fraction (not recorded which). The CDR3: CASSGVTGANTEAFF. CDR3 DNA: TGTGCCAGCAGTGGGGTGACAGGGGCGAACACTGAAGCTTTCTTT. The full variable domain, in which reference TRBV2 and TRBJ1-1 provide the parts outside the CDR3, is EPEVTQTPSHQVTQMGQEVILRCVPISNHLYFYWYRQILGQKVEFLVSFYNNEISEKSEIFDDQFSVERPDGSNFTLKIRSTKLEDSAMYFCASSGVTGANTEAFFGQGTRLTVV.